These 20 T cell receptor beta chains came from one sample sequenced in a study of PD-1 blockade in classical Hodgkin lymphoma. Documented time point: cycle 4 day 1 (C4D1), after five to seven weeks of nivolumab. All patients relapsed after autologous stem cell transplantation, and brentuximab vedotin exposure varied. The study isolated CD8+ T cells from thawed PBMCs by magnetic negative selection. Assay used: immunoSEQ multiplex PCR; TCRdb lists only in-frame clones, some missing. The sample has 7,500 to 8,500 clones, roughly 77% seen once. Sequences were derived from CD8+ T cells from blood, sampled before the fourth cycle of nivolumab. The receptors stem from a human donor with classical Hodgkin lymphoma.

Of note for this clone: This CDR3 is also generated by other DNA sequences in the sample. The CDR3 nucleotides read TGTGCCAGCAGCGTACAGGGCTATGGCTACACCTTC. Translated, it gives CASSVQGYGYTF. This sequence joins TRBV9 and TRBJ1-2; TRBD1 is a possible D gene (5 bases). Per the germline V gene, CDR1 is SGDLS and CDR2 is YYNGEE. This CDR3 spans 12 amino acids. Trimming shortened V by 1 base and J by 4 bases, and 5 bases separated the two germline ends. The full variable domain, its missing parts supplied by reference TRBV9 and TRBJ1-2, is DSGVTQTPKHLITATGQRVTLRCSPRSGDLSVYWYQQSLDQGLQFLIQYYNGEERAKGNILERFSAQQFPDLHSELNLSSLELGDSALYFCASSVQGYGYTFGSGTRLTVV.

This clone was recorded only once. This chain joins TRBV19 and TRBJ1-2; D gene uncertain. V was pared by 7 bases and J by 3 bases, with 12 bases between. This CDR3 comprises 13 residues. The V gene's germline CDR1 is LNHDA and CDR2 SQIVND (reference sequence). The CDR3 protein is CASISDGYYGYTF. The CDR3 nucleotides are TGTGCCAGTATCTCGGACGGGTACTATGGCTACACCTTC.

V gene TRBV27 combines with J gene TRBJ2-2, with 8 bases lining up with TRBD2. The germline gives CDR1 MNHEY, CDR2 SMNVEV (reference sequence). The CDR3 runs 15 residues. V was pared by 4 bases and J by 9 bases, with 10 bases of the junction left unmatched. Written as DNA, the CDR3 is TGTGCCAGCAGTTCCCCGAGGGCGGGGGGCCGGGAGCTGTTTTTT. This encodes CASSSPRAGGRELFF.

In the case of this clone: Because the CDR3 is missing its conserved closing phenylalanine or tryptophan, this is likely a read error. The DNA is omitted, as the CDR3 cannot be located on it reliably, and the CDR3 follows TCRdb's listing. This chain uses TRBV7-3 with TRBJ2-3. Germline V gene lookup returns CDR1 SGHTA and CDR2 FQGTGA. The CDR3 totals 11 residues, both ends included. CDR3 amino acids: CASSLSGPRGD.

The chain recombines TRBV13 with TRBJ2-5, with D perhaps TRBD2 (5 bases). V was cut by 4 bases and J by 2 bases, with 11 bases left in between. The CDR3 is 14 amino acids. CDR1 is PRHDT and CDR2 is FYEKMQ in the germline V gene (reference sequence). DNA for the CDR3: TGTGCCAGCAGCTCAGGACTGGCTCAAGAGACCCAGTACTTC. Amino acids: CASSSGLAQETQYF.

The chain combines TRBV9 with TRBJ2-4; 8 bases are shared with TRBD2. The CDR3 loop spans 15 amino acids. From germline, CDR1 is SGDLS and CDR2 YYNGEE. Germline trimming cut 4 bases from V and 6 bases from J; bases unmatched to any gene: 9. CDR3 nucleotides: TGTGCCAGCAGCTCCCGGGGACTAGTTGGAAACATTCAGTACTTC. Amino acid sequence: CASSSRGLVGNIQYF.

The chain carries TRBV25-1 and TRBJ2-5; 8 nucleotides match TRBD2. The J segment lost 5 bases and the V segment lost 0 bases, leaving 5 bases of the junction unmatched. This CDR3 has 15 amino acids. The germline V gene has CDR1 MGHDK and CDR2 SYGVNS. The CDR3 DNA reads as TGTGCCAGCAGTGAATACCGGGGGGGCCTCGAGACCCAGTACTTC. It codes for CASSEYRGGLETQYF.

This clone was seen a single time. The rearrangement uses TRBV5-5 and TRBJ2-7; TRBD2 agrees at 9 bases. This CDR3 has 14 amino acids. J was trimmed by 3 bases and V by 0 bases; bases with no gene match: 1. CDR1 and CDR2 from the germline V gene are SGHKS and YYEKEE (reference sequence). CDR3 bases: TGTGCCAGCAGCTTGGGGACTAGCGTCTACGAGCAGTACTTC. It encodes CASSLGTSVYEQYF.

As DNA, the CDR3 is TGCGCCAGCAGCACGGGACTTCCCTTCACCGGGGAGCTGTTTTTT. This translates into CASSTGLPFTGELFF. This rearrangement joins TRBV5-1 to TRBJ2-2; TRBD2 might be the D (6 bases). CDR1 is SGHRS, CDR2 YFSETQ, per germline. The CDR3 length is 15 residues. V lost 4 bases, J lost 4 bases, and 14 bases lay in between.

The CDR3, as DNA: TGTGCCAGCAGCGCCGGGGGGACTAATAGCAATCAGCCCCAGCATTTT. This encodes CASSAGGTNSNQPQHF. This chain uses TRBV7-9 with TRBJ1-5; the D gene is possibly TRBD1 (5 bases). The CDR3 has 16 amino acids. Germline V CDR1 and CDR2: SEHNR, FQNEAQ (reference sequence). Trimming removed 5 bases from V and 0 bases from J, with 14 bases in between. The variable domain in full, with the rest retrieved from reference TRBV7-9 and TRBJ1-5, is DTGVSQNPRHKITKRGQNVTFRCDPISEHNRLYWYRQTLGQGPEFLTYFQNEAQLEKSRLLSDRFSAERPKGSFSTLEIQRTEQGDSAMYLCASSAGGTNSNQPQHFGDGTRLSIL.

The rearrangement links TRBV4-1 to TRBJ1-4; D may be TRBD1 (5 bases). Trimming removed 4 bases at V and 9 bases at J, with 15 bases between. The CDR3 has 14 amino acids. Germline-derived CDR1 and CDR2 are MGHRA and YSYEKL. The chain's CDR3 is CASSPRVGAKKLFF. CDR3 DNA sequence: TGCGCCAGCAGCCCACGTGTAGGGGCCAAAAAACTGTTTTTT.

This chain connects TRBV13 to TRBJ2-7; 9 bases align to TRBD1. After removal of 5 bases from V and 3 bases from J, the junction contained 8 bases not matched to a gene. CDR1 and CDR2 from the germline V gene are PRHDT and FYEKMQ (reference sequence). The CDR3 consists of 15 residues. CDR3 sequence (DNA): TGTGCCAGCAGCGTGGAGGGACAGGGCCACTACGAGCAGTACTTC. This sequence encodes CASSVEGQGHYEQYF.

This clone occurred a few times. The chain recombines TRBV27 with TRBJ1-2, with D possibly matching TRBD1 (6 bases). The ends were cut back, 6 bases at V and 3 bases at J, with 17 bases in the middle. CDR3 length: 15 amino acids. CDR1 is MNHEY, CDR2 SMNVEV, per germline (reference sequence). Here the CDR3 reads CASSPLGGGHYGYTF. The CDR3 DNA sequence: TGTGCCAGCAGCCCTCTAGGAGGGGGGCACTATGGCTACACCTTC.

The chain carries TRBV5-4 and TRBJ2-7, with no clear D. This CDR3 region has 13 residues. Trimming left V 1 base short and J 4 bases short, with 9 bases between. Germline-derived CDR1 and CDR2 are SGHNT and YYREEE (reference sequence). The DNA for the CDR3 is TGTGCCAGCAGCTTGAAAAAGGGTTACGAGCAGTACTTC. This sequence encodes CASSLKKGYEQYF.

The chain is built from TRBV4-1 and TRBJ2-7, with D possibly called TRBD1 or TRBD2 (6 bases each). CDR3 length equals 19 residues. The ends were cut back, 0 bases at V and 6 bases at J, with 27 bases in the middle. The germline V gene encodes CDR1 MGHRA and CDR2 YSYEKL. The CDR3 protein is CASSQDSEGDSSFFGEQYF. The CDR3 DNA follows: TGCGCCAGCAGCCAAGACTCGGAGGGGGACTCTTCTTTCTTCGGCGAGCAGTACTTC.

The chain carries TRBV4-3 and TRBJ1-1, with D perhaps TRBD1 (5 bases). CDR1 LGHNA and CDR2 YSLEER come from the germline V gene. This CDR3 spans 13 amino acids. V shed 5 bases and J shed 4 bases, with 11 bases lying between them. Here the CDR3 reads CASSSSGGTEAFF. CDR3 DNA sequence: TGCGCCAGCAGCTCAAGTGGGGGCACTGAAGCTTTCTTT.

The gene calls are TRBV7-3 and TRBJ2-7, with D possibly being TRBD1 (7 bases). CDR3 length: 14 amino acids. V was pared by 3 bases and J by 1 base, with 10 bases between. The germline gives CDR1 SGHTA, CDR2 FQGTGA. The CDR3 DNA reads TGTGCCAGCAGCTTGGCAGGGGGGTCCTACGAGCAGTACTTC. It translates to CASSLAGGSYEQYF. Full variable domain (remainder filled in from reference TRBV7-3 and TRBJ2-7): GAGVSQTPSNKVTEKGKYVELRCDPISGHTALYWYRQSLGQGPEFLIYFQGTGAADDSGLPNDRFFAVRPEGSVSTLKIQRTERGDSAVYLCASSLAGGSYEQYFGPGTRLTVT.

This clone has only a few counts. The chain couples TRBV10-3 to TRBJ2-7; 9 bases map to TRBD1. The germline gives CDR1 ENHRY, CDR2 SYGVKD. Trimming at V came to 1 base and at J to 3 bases, leaving 1 base not matched to a gene. This CDR3 has 14 residues. CDR3 nucleotide sequence: TGTGCCATCAGTGAGTGGACAGGGGTCTACGAGCAGTACTTC. This translates into CAISEWTGVYEQYF.

This clone appeared a single time. The V call is TRBV5-6, the J call TRBJ2-3, with D hard to call. Germline values: CDR1 SGHDT, CDR2 YYEEEE. The V end was cut by 5 bases, the J end by 6 bases, with 7 bases between. CDR3 length equals 11 residues. In nucleotides, the CDR3 is TGTGCCAGCAGTAGTTGGGATACGCAGTATTTT. Its protein is CASSSWDTQYF.

This chain's CDR3 is CASRRGDPTLDEQFF. The CDR3 bases are TGTGCCAGCAGGAGGGGGGACCCGACGTTAGATGAGCAGTTCTTC. The rearrangement uses TRBV21-1 and TRBJ2-1. TRBV21-1 is flagged as a pseudogene. The CDR3 consists of 15 residues.